Given below is one T cell receptor (beta chain) in context. Its specificity is unknown. One end of the junction varies from germline; a read error may be responsible. TCRdb redid the calling of the 5' RACE reads with MiXCR, one entry per CDR3 protein. The sample includes 200,000 to 250,000 distinct CDR3 sequences, 6.5% to 8.5% of them seen just once. The data were obtained in a study of identical twins. All of the donors were Caucasians in good health. Study-wide points: Beta out-of-frame sequences showed weaker excess twin sharing.

These data were likewise used in another study, on yellow fever vaccine responses in identical twins.

The sequencing sample was made of memory (CD45RO+) T cells sorted from blood. The TCR comes from a woman between 18 and 29 years old in good health.

CDR3 residues: CSAIRLAGAGKETLYF. The CDR3 DNA follows: TGCAGTGCTATAAGACTAGCGGGAGCTGGGAAAGAGACCCTGTACTTC. The J gene is TRBJ2-5, the V gene TRBV20-1; 12 bases fit TRBD2. CDR3 length equals 16 residues. The germline CDR1 and CDR2 sequences are DFQATT and SNEGSKA (reference sequence).